These 13 T cell receptor beta chains came from one sample sequenced in a study of blood T cell repertoires in COVID-19. Here immunoSEQ multiplex PCR was the method, and the copy in TCRdb shows in-frame clones only, minus some. Among tens of thousands of clones listed, over 75% were seen once. The sample was peripheral blood. The receptor source for this set is a woman aged 80 or over with active or convalescent COVID-19.

In its sample, this clone was seen a few times. The rearrangement uses TRBV11-2 and TRBJ2-1; TRBD1 is a possible D gene (5 bases). Looked up from germline, CDR1 is SGHAT and CDR2 is FQNNGV. The CDR3 is 14 residues long. V lost 3 bases, J lost 4 bases, and 10 bases lay in between. Here the CDR3 reads CASSFLGAYNEQFF. CDR3 DNA: TGTGCCAGCAGCTTCCTTGGGGCATACAATGAGCAGTTCTTC.

The chain combines TRBV11-3 with TRBJ2-3, with TRBD2 matching 9 bases. The CDR3 runs to 15 residues. The V segment lost 5 bases and the J segment 2 bases; nucleotides outside the gene matches: 5. Looked up from germline, CDR1 is SGHNT and CDR2 is YENEEA. The CDR3 coding sequence is TGTGCCAGCAGCCCGCGGGGGGGCTACACAGATACGCAGTATTTT. Protein sequence: CASSPRGGYTDTQYF.

The chain recombines TRBV11-3 with TRBJ2-3; a possible D gene is TRBD2 (5 bases). The germline gives CDR1 SGHNT, CDR2 YENEEA. CDR3 length: 14 residues. V gave up 1 base and J gave up 2 bases, with 7 bases separating them. CDR3 residues: CASSLGTVTDTQYF. The CDR3 nucleotides are TGTGCCAGCAGCTTAGGGACTGTCACAGATACGCAGTATTTT.

The chain recombines TRBV4-3 with TRBJ2-4; 10 bases are shared with TRBD2. Germline values: CDR1 LGHNA, CDR2 YSLEER. This CDR3 spans 19 amino acids. J was trimmed by 1 base and V by 1 base; bases with no gene match: 10. This chain's CDR3 is CASSQGGSGGFVAKNIQYF. CDR3 sequence (DNA): TGCGCCAGCAGCCAAGGGGGTAGCGGGGGGTTTGTGGCCAAAAACATTCAGTACTTC.

For the CDR3, the DNA is TGCGCCAGCAGCCAAGATCCCCGGCAGTTCGGGGTCTATGGCTACACCTTC. It encodes CASSQDPRQFGVYGYTF. This chain joins TRBV4-1 and TRBJ1-2; D unresolved. The CDR3 totals 17 residues. V was shortened by 0 bases and J by 4 bases, with 18 bases between the two germline ends. Germline V gives CDR1 MGHRA, CDR2 YSYEKL.

The sample holds one count of this clone. The rearrangement links TRBV11-2 to TRBJ2-1; 7 bases are a match to TRBD2. V shed 5 bases and J 7 bases; nucleotides not matched to a gene: 8. The CDR3 loop spans 14 amino acids. CDR1 and CDR2 (germline): SGHAT, FQNNGV. The DNA for the CDR3 is TGTGCCAGCAGCCTAGCGGAGGGGCGTAATGAGCAGTTCTTC. Amino acid sequence: CASSLAEGRNEQFF. Combining the CDR3 with reference TRBV11-2 and TRBJ2-1 gives the whole variable domain EAGVAQSPRYKIIEKRQSVAFWCNPISGHATLYWYQQILGQGPKLLIQFQNNGVVDDSQLPKDRFSAERLKGVDSTLKIQPAKLEDSAVYLCASSLAEGRNEQFFGPGTRLTVL.

CDR3 protein: CASSPRENTEAFF. The DNA for the CDR3 is TGTGCCAGCAGCCCCCGGGAGAACACTGAAGCTTTCTTT. V and J are TRBV3-1 (or the pseudogene TRBV3-2) and TRBJ1-1, with unresolved D. The CDR3 is 13 amino acids. V lost 4 bases to trimming and J lost 1 base, with 7 bases between them. Germline V gives CDR1 LGHDT, CDR2 YNNKEL (reference sequence).

The rearrangement joins TRBV3-1 (or the pseudogene TRBV3-2) to TRBJ1-4, with D tentatively TRBD1 (6 bases). The CDR3 totals 15 residues. Per the germline V gene, CDR1 is LGHDT and CDR2 is YNNKEL (reference sequence). V gave up 0 bases and J gave up 7 bases, with 12 bases separating them. The CDR3 DNA reads TGTGCCAGCAGCCAAGAAGACAGGAACGGTGAAAAACTGTTTTTT. This gives the protein CASSQEDRNGEKLFF.

V usage is TRBV6-5 and J usage is TRBJ2-5, with 10 bases that match TRBD2. The CDR3 extends over 15 amino acids. With V trimmed by 7 bases and J by 4 bases, 9 bases remained unmatched. Germline V gene lookup returns CDR1 MNHEY and CDR2 SVGAGI. The CDR3 nucleotides are TGTGCCAGCACAGGACTAGCGGAAGCTCCAGAGACCCAGTACTTC. Its translation is CASTGLAEAPETQYF.

The chain joins TRBV6-5 to TRBJ1-5; 7 bases align to TRBD1. The CDR3 has 15 amino acids. Unmatched junction bases numbered 14, after V lost 10 bases and J lost 5 bases. The germline CDR1 and CDR2 sequences are MNHEY and SVGAGI. In DNA, the CDR3 is TGTGCCACCCTTCCTCCGGGACAGACGTATCAGCCCCAGCATTTT. The encoded protein is CATLPPGQTYQPQHF.

The chain recombines TRBV28 with TRBJ1-2; weak D call: TRBD1 (5 bases). V gave up 6 bases and J gave up 8 bases, with 16 bases separating them. The CDR3 has 13 amino acids. Germline CDR1 reads MDHEN; CDR2 reads SYDVKM. In nucleotides, the CDR3 is TGTGCCAGCAGCTGGGGCGGGGTGGGCGGCTACACCTTC. Translated: CASSWGGVGGYTF.

The chain is built from TRBV21-1 and TRBJ2-5; the table assigns TRBD1, which was not confirmed against the DNA. TRBV21-1 is labeled a pseudogene. This CDR3 has 15 residues. The CDR3 loop reads CTPEIRGCHQETQYF. The CDR3 region has the DNA TGTACACCAGAGATTAGGGGTTGCCACCAAGAGACCCAGTACTTC.

In its sample, this clone was seen once. The chain employs TRBV5-1 and TRBJ2-2, with D maybe TRBD2 (5 bases). The CDR3 loop spans 13 amino acids. Trimming removed 4 bases at V and 6 bases at J, with 10 bases between. Germline V gene sequence: CDR1 SGHRS, CDR2 YFSETQ. Here the CDR3 DNA reads TGCGCCAGCAGCGGGGTCGGGGCCGGGGAGCTGTTTTTT. Residues: CASSGVGAGELFF.